One and the same sample provided the 4 T cell receptor beta chains below, sequenced in a study of T cells in Graves' hyperthyroidism and ophthalmopathy. Amplified TCR beta CDR3 regions derived from RNA transcripts. First-round RT-PCR targeting the TCR CDR3 was performed with the HTBI primer set. TCRdb passed the multiplex PCR reads through MiXCR, listing each CDR3 protein once. Of 240,000 or so distinct CDR3 sequences in the sample, about 17% were seen once. Sequenced input: blood. The receptors shown here come from a woman under 30 with Graves' ophthalmopathy.

Many counts were recorded for this clonotype. The J gene is TRBJ2-2, the V gene TRBV27, with 7 bases identical to TRBD2. CDR1 is MNHEY, CDR2 SMNVEV, per germline (reference sequence). The CDR3 spans 14 residues. After removal of 6 bases from V and 6 bases from J, the junction contained 7 bases not matched to a gene. CDR3 sequence (DNA): TGTGCCAGCAGGGGACTAATGGGTCCCGGGGAGCTGTTTTTT. Amino acids: CASRGLMGPGELFF.

Regarding this clonotype: Given a much more abundant clone one base away, this may be a read error. The conserved final phenylalanine or tryptophan is absent from the CDR3, which likely points to a read error. The V gene is TRBV5-6, the J gene TRBJ1-1; D possibly corresponds to TRBD1 (6 bases). CDR3 length: 16 amino acids. The germline V gene has CDR1 SGHDT and CDR2 YYEEEE. V lost 0 bases to trimming and J lost 5 bases, with 17 bases between them. The CDR3 DNA sequence: TGTGCCAGCAGCTTGGCCAATGGGGGCGCGAGGACTGAAGCTTTCCTT. This codes for CASSLANGGARTEAFL.

This clonotype appeared many times. CDR3: CASSIGQGAEFHNEQFF. CDR3 DNA sequence: TGTGCCAGTAGTATCGGACAGGGGGCGGAATTCCACAATGAGCAGTTCTTC. The V gene is TRBV19, the J gene TRBJ2-1; 11 nucleotides match TRBD1. Trimming removed 3 bases from V and 5 bases from J; junction bases left unmatched: 9. Germline loops: CDR1 LNHDA, CDR2 SQIVND (reference sequence). CDR3 size: 17 residues.

This clonotype was seen many times. This chain uses TRBV28 with TRBJ2-1; D ambiguous. V gave up 1 base and J gave up 0 bases, with 13 bases separating them. CDR3 length equals 17 residues. CDR1 and CDR2 (germline): MDHEN, SYDVKM. The CDR3 spells CASSLSQGLSSYNEQFF. CDR3 DNA sequence: TGTGCCAGCAGTTTATCCCAAGGTCTTAGCTCCTACAATGAGCAGTTCTTC.